This paragraph reports one T cell receptor (beta chain). Method: immunoSEQ multiplex PCR; TCRdb's copy keeps in-frame clones and lacks some. The data contain over 150,000 clones, about 86% of them singletons. Germline values: CDR1 SNHLY, CDR2 FYNNEI. Trimming left V 5 bases short and J 4 bases short, with 12 bases between. The CDR3 has 14 amino acids. These data are taken from a study of blood T cell repertoires in COVID-19. This TCR derives from a man aged 50-60 years who had recovered from COVID-19. The chain is built from TRBV2 and TRBJ1-5, with D perhaps TRBD1 (6 bases). The source material was PBMCs or T cells enriched from blood (not recorded which). The CDR3 DNA follows: TGTGCCAGCAGTCTTGGACAGCCAAATCAGCCCCAGCATTTT. Translating it yields CASSLGQPNQPQHF.